This T cell receptor beta chain was profiled in a study of low-dose radiotherapy and immunotherapy resistance in tumors. Overall study: Cohort 1 patients were irradiated with 0.5 Gy fractions every 2 weeks to 6.5 Gy total. Participants in Cohort 2 were given 1 Gy per fraction every two weeks, for 13 Gy over 26 weeks.

The CDR3 covers 14 residues. Trimming stripped 2 bases from V and 10 bases from J, with 12 bases between. Germline V gene data show CDR1 as SGHAT and CDR2 as FQNNGV. Along with nivolumab and ipilimumab, donors received aspirin, low-dose cyclophosphamide and low-dose radiotherapy. Eligibility criteria specified advanced solid malignancies devoid of tumor-infiltrating lymphocytes. By share of the sample, this clonotype is medium-sized. Both TCRalpha and TCRbeta chains were reverse transcribed with V-gene-specific primers. For amplifying TCRs, the PCR ran for approximately 18 cycles with Phusion, which was used together with a constant-region primer and the adapter on the V primers. MiXCR, run by TCRdb on the reads, gives a single entry per CDR3 protein. The sample shows about 9,800 distinct CDR3 sequences, roughly two fifths of them seen only once.

The chain carries TRBV11-2 and TRBJ1-6, with D perhaps TRBD1 (5 bases). This sequence was found in a human donor with advanced metastatic prostate, ovarian, gallbladder or colorectal cancer (not recorded which). This table probably holds off-target reads from a library built for another chain. The CDR3 DNA reads TGTGCCAGCAGCTTACGGGAGGGGAACTCACCCCTCCACTTT. Translating it yields CASSLREGNSPLHF.